Following are 7 T cell receptor beta chains from one sample sequenced in a study of T-cell memory formation after mild COVID-19. TCRdb re-analysed the 5' RACE reads in MiXCR, keeping a single row per CDR3 protein. The sample holds 50,000 or so distinct CDR3 sequences; around a quarter are singletons and the top ten take roughly 47%. Sequenced: PBMCs or a T cell subset sorted from them (not recorded which). These receptor sequences come from a man aged 18 to 29 who had mild COVID-19 (a few samples of this study predate the infection). Cell type and time point are not known.

This clonotype was counted ten times or more. This sequence joins TRBV27 and TRBJ2-2; D remains unclear. Trimming cost V 5 bases and J 5 bases, with 6 bases left between them. This CDR3 has 12 amino acids. Germline V CDR1 and CDR2: MNHEY, SMNVEV (reference sequence). CDR3 in DNA: TGTGCCAGCAGTCTCCCTACCGGGGAGCTGTTTTTT. Its translation: CASSLPTGELFF.

The chain employs TRBV29-1 and TRBJ2-7, with D maybe TRBD2 (7 bases). Germline lookup yields CDR1 SQVTM and CDR2 ANQGSEA. The CDR3 runs 17 residues. Trimming removed 0 bases at V and 3 bases at J, with 21 bases between. The DNA for the CDR3 is TGCAGCGTTGAAGATCCGGGGGGCAGCCCCGTTGGCTACGAGCAGTACTTC. Translation gives CSVEDPGGSPVGYEQYF.

This clonotype was recorded a few times. The rearrangement uses TRBV7-9 and TRBJ2-1; D uncertain. The germline V and J ends were trimmed by 1 base and 6 bases, with 10 bases remaining between them. The germline gives CDR1 SEHNR, CDR2 FQNEAQ (reference sequence). This CDR3 is 14 amino acids long. The CDR3 DNA is TGTGCCAGCAGCTTAGATGGTCCTCTCAATGAGCAGTTCTTC. Residues: CASSLDGPLNEQFF.

Remarks on this clonotype: A junction boundary mismatches the germline segment, possibly from a read error. The CDR3 here is CASSPRQSNQPQNF. The CDR3 bases are TGTGCCAGCAGCCCAAGGCAGAGCAATCAGCCCCAGAATTTT. This chain joins TRBV27 and TRBJ1-5; D is unclear. This CDR3 spans 14 amino acids. Germline CDR1 and CDR2: MNHEY and SMNVEV (reference sequence).

This clonotype was recorded a few times. The chain carries TRBV6-2 or TRBV6-3 and TRBJ2-7, with 9 bases matching TRBD2. This CDR3 is 18 amino acids long. The trim removed 7 bases at V and 0 bases at J, leaving 16 bases unmatched. Germline V CDR1 and CDR2: MNHEY, SVGEGT. CDR3 coding DNA: TGTGCCAGCACCCAGCGGGGGGCTCTTCCTAGAAGCTCCTACGAGCAGTACGTC. This codes for CASTQRGALPRSSYEQYV.

The chain has TRBV11-2 and TRBJ2-1; 8 bases agree with TRBD2. Germline V gives CDR1 SGHAT, CDR2 FQNNGV. V was clipped by 1 base and J by 3 bases; unmatched bases: 2. The CDR3 consists of 15 residues. CDR3 coding DNA: TGTGCCAGCAGCTTAGCTAGCGGGTTCTACAATGAGCAGTTCTTC. Translating gives CASSLASGFYNEQFF.

This clonotype has more than one count but fewer than ten. The chain employs TRBV5-1 and TRBJ1-2, with D hard to call. The V gene lost 0 bases and the J gene lost 2 bases, with 11 bases spanning the gap. Germline loops: CDR1 SGHRS, CDR2 YFSETQ. There are 15 residues in the CDR3. The CDR3 region has the DNA TGCGCCAGCAGCTTGGAGTCGTTAGGGAACTATGGCTACACCTTC. Translation gives CASSLESLGNYGYTF.